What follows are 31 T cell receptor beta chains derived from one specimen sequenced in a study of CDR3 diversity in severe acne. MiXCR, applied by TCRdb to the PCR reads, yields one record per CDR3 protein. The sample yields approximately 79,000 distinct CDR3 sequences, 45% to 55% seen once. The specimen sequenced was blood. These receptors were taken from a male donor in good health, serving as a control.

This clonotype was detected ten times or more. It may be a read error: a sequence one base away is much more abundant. The CDR3 loop is CASSFAGGGYDEQFF. Here the CDR3 DNA reads TGTGCCAGCAGCTTCGCCGGGGGAGGCTACGATGAGCAGTTCTTC. The rearrangement uses TRBV11-3 and TRBJ2-1; weak D call: TRBD2 (6 bases). CDR3 length: 15 amino acids. The germline V gene encodes CDR1 SGHNT and CDR2 YENEEA.

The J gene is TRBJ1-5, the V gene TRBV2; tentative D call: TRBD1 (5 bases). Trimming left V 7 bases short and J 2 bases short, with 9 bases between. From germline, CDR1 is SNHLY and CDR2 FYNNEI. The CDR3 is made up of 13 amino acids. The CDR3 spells CASIRQRNQPQHF. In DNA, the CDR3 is TGTGCCAGCATTCGACAGCGCAATCAGCCCCAGCATTTT.

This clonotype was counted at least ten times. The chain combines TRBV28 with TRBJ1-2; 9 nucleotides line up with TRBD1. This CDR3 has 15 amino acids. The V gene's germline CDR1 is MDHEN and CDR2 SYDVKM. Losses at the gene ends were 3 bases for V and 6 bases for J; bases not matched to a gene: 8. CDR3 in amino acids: CASSLGQGGLDGYTF. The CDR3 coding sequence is TGTGCCAGCAGTTTGGGACAGGGCGGATTGGATGGCTACACCTTC.

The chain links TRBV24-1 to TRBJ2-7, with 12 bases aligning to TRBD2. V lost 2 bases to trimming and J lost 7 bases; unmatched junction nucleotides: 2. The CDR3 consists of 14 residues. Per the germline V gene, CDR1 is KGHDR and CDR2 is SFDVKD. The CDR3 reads CATSDYGTSGEQYF. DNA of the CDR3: TGTGCCACCAGTGATTATGGGACTAGCGGGGAGCAGTACTTC.

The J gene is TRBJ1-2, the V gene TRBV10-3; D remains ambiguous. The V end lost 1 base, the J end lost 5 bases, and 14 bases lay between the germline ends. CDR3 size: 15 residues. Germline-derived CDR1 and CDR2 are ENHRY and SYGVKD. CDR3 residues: CAISEYGGAMYGYTF. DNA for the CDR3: TGTGCCATCAGTGAGTACGGCGGAGCCATGTATGGCTACACCTTC.

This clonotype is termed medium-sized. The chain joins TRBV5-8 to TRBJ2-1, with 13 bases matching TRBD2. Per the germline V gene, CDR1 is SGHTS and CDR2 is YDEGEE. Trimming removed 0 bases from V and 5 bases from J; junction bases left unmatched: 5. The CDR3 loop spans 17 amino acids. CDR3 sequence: CASSLVLGTSGNNEQFF. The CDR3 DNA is TGTGCCAGCAGCTTGGTTTTAGGGACTAGCGGGAACAATGAGCAGTTCTTC.

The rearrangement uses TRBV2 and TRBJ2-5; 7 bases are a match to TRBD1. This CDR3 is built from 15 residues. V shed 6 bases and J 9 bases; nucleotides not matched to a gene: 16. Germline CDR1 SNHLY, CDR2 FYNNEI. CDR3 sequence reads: CASRGTGVSNQPQYF. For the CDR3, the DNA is TGTGCCAGCAGAGGAACAGGGGTCAGCAATCAGCCCCAGTACTTC.

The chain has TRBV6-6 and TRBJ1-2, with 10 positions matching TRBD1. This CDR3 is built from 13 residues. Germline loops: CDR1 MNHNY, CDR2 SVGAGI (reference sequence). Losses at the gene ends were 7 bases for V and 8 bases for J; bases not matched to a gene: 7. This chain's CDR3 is CASKGQGGMGYTF. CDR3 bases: TGTGCCAGCAAAGGACAGGGGGGTATGGGCTACACCTTC.

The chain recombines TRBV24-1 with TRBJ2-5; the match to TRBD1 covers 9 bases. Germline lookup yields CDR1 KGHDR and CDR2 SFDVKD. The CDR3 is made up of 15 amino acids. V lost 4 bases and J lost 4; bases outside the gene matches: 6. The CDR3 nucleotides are TGTGCCACCAGTGACACGACAGGGGGACGAGAGACCCAGTACTTC. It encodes CATSDTTGGRETQYF.

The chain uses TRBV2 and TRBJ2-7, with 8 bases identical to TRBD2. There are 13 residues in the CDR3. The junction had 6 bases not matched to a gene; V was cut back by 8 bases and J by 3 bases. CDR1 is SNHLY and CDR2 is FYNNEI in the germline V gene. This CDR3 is CASSRAGGYEQYF. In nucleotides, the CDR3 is TGTGCCAGCTCGAGGGCGGGAGGCTACGAGCAGTACTTC.

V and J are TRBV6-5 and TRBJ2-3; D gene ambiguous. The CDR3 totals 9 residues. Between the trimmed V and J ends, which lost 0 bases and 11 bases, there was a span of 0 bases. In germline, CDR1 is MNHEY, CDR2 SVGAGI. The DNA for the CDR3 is TGTGCCAGCAGTTACTCGCAGTATTTT. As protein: CASSYSQYF.

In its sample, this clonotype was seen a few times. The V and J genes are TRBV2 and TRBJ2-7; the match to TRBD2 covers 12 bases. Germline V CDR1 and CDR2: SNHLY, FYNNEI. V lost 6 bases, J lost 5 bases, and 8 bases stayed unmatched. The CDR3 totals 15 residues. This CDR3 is CASRVTSGSAHEQYF. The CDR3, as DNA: TGTGCCAGCAGGGTGACTAGCGGGAGTGCCCACGAGCAGTACTTC. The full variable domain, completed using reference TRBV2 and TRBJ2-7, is EPEVTQTPSHQVTQMGQEVILRCVPISNHLYFYWYRQILGQKVEFLVSFYNNEISEKSEIFDDQFSVERPDGSNFTLKIRSTKLEDSAMYFCASRVTSGSAHEQYFGPGTRLTVT.

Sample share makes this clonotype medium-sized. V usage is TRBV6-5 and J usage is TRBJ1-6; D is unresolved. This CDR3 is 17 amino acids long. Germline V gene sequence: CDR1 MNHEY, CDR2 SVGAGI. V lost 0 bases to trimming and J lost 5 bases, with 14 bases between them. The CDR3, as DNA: TGTGCCAGCAGTTACTCGAAAGAGTCGTATCATAATTCACCCCTCCACTTT. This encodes CASSYSKESYHNSPLHF.

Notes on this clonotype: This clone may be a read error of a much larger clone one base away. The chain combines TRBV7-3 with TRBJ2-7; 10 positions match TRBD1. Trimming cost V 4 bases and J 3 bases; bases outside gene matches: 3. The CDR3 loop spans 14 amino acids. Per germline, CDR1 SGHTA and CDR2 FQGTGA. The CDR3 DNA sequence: TGTGCCAGCAGCTCCGGGACAGGGGTCTACGAGCAGTACTTC. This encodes CASSSGTGVYEQYF.

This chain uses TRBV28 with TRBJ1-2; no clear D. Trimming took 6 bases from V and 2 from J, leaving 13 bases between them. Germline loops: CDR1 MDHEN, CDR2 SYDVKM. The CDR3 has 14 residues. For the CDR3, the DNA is TGTGCCAGCAGGTCCACTCTCAAGAACTATGGCTACACCTTC. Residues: CASRSTLKNYGYTF.

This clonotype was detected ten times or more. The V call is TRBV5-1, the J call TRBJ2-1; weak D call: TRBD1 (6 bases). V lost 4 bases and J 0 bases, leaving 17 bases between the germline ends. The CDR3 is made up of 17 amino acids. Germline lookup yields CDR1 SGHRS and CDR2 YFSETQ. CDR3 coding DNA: TGCGCCAGCAGCCCGGTAGGGACACCGAACTCCTACAATGAGCAGTTCTTC. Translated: CASSPVGTPNSYNEQFF. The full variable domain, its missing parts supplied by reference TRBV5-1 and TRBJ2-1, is KAGVTQTPRYLIKTRGQQVTLSCSPISGHRSVSWYQQTPGQGLQFLFEYFSETQRNKGNFPGRFSGRQFSNSRSEMNVSTLELGDSALYLCASSPVGTPNSYNEQFFGPGTRLTVL.

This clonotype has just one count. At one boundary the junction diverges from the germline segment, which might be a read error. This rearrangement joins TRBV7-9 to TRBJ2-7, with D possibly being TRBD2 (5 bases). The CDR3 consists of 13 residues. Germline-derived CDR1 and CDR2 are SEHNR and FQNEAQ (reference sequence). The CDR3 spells CASSLGRLNEQFF. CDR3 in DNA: TGTGCCAGCAGCTTAGGGAGGCTCAATGAGCAGTTCTTT.

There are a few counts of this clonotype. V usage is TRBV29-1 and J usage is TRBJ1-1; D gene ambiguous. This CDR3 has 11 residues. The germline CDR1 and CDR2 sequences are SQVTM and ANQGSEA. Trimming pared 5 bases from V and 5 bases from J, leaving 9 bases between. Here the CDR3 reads CSVLGVTEAFF. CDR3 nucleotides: TGCAGCGTTCTAGGTGTAACTGAAGCTTTCTTT. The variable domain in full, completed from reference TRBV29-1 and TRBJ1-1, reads SAVISQKPSRDICQRGTSLTIQCQVDSQVTMMFWYRQQPGQSLTLIATANQGSEATYESGFVIDKFPISRPNLTFSTLTVSNMSPEDSSIYLCSVLGVTEAFFGQGTRLTVV.

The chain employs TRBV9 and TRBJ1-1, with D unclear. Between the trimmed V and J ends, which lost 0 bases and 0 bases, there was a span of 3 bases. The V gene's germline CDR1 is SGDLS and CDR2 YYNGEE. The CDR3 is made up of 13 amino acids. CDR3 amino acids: CASSVAVNTEAFF. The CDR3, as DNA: TGTGCCAGCAGCGTAGCAGTGAACACTGAAGCTTTCTTT.

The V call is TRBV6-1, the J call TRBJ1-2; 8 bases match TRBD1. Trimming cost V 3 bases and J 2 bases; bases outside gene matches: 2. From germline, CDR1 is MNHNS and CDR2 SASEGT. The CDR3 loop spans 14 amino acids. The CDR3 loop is CASSDRTGNYGYTF. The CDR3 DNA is TGTGCCAGCAGTGACCGGACAGGGAACTATGGCTACACCTTC.

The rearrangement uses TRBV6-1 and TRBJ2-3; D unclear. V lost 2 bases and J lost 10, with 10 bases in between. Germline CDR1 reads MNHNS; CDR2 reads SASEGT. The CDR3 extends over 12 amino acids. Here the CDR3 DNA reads TGTGCCAGCAGTGAATTTGGGAATGCGCAGTATTTT. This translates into CASSEFGNAQYF.

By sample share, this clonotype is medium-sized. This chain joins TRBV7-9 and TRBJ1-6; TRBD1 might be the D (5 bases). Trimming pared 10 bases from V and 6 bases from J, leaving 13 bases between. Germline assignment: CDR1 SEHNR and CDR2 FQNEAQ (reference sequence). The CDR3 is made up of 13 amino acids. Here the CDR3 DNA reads TGTGCCACCGACAGCTCGGGTAATTCACCCCTCCACTTT. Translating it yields CATDSSGNSPLHF.

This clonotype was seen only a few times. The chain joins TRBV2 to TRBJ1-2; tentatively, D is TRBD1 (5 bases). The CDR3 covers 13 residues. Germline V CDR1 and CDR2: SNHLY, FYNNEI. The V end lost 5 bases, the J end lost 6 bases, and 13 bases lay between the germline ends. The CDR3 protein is CASSTTVADGYTF. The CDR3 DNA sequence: TGTGCCAGCAGTACGACAGTGGCGGATGGCTACACCTTC.

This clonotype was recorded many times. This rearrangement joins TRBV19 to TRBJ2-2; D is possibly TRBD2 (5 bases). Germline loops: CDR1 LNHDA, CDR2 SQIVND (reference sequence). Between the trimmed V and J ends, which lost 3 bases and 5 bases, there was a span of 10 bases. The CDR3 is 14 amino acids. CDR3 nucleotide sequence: TGTGCCAGTAGTATGATCGGGGTTACCGGGGAGCTGTTTTTT. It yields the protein CASSMIGVTGELFF.

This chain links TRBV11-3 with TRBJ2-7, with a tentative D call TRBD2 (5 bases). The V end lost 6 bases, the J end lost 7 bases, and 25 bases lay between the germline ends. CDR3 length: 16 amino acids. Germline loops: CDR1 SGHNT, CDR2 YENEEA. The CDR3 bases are TGTGCCAGCAGTGTTACCGGTCACGGGGTCCCGTGGGAGCAGTACTTC. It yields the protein CASSVTGHGVPWEQYF.

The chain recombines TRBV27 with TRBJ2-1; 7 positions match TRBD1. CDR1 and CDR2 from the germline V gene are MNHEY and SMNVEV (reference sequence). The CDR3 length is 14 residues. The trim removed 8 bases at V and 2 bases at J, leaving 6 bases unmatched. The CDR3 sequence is CASCRDSAYNEQFF. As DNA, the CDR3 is TGTGCCAGCTGCCGGGACAGCGCCTACAATGAGCAGTTCTTC.

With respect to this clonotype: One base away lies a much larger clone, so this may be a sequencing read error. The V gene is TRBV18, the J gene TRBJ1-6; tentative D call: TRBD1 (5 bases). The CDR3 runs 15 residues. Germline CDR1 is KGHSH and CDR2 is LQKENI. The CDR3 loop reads CASTRDGSYISPLHF. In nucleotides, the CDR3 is TGTGCCAGCACGCGGGACGGCTCCTATATTTCACCCCTCCACTTT.

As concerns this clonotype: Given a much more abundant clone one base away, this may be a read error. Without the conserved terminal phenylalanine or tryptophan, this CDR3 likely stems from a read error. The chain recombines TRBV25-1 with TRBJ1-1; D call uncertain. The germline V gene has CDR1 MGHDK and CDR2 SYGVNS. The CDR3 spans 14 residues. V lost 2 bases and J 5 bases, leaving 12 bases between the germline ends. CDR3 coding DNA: TGTGCCAGCAGTGAACCAAACGGGGTAACTGAAGCTTTCCTT. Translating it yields CASSEPNGVTEAFL.

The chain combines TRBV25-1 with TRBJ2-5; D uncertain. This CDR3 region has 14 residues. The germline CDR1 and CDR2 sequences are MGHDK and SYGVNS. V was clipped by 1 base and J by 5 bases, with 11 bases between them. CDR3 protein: CASSEFTIHETQYF. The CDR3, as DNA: TGTGCCAGCAGTGAATTTACTATACACGAGACCCAGTACTTC.

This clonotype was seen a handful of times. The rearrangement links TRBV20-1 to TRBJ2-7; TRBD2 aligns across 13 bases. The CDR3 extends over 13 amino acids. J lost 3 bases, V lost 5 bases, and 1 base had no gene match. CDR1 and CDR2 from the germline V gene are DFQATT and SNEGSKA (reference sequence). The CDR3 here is CSAGTSGIYEQYF. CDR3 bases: TGCAGTGCTGGGACTAGCGGGATCTACGAGCAGTACTTC.

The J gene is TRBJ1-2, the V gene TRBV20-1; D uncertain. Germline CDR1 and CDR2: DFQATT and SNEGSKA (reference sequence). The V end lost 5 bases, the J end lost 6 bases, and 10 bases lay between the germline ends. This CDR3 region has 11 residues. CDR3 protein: CSAGVRDGYTF. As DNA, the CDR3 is TGCAGTGCTGGTGTAAGGGATGGCTACACCTTC.